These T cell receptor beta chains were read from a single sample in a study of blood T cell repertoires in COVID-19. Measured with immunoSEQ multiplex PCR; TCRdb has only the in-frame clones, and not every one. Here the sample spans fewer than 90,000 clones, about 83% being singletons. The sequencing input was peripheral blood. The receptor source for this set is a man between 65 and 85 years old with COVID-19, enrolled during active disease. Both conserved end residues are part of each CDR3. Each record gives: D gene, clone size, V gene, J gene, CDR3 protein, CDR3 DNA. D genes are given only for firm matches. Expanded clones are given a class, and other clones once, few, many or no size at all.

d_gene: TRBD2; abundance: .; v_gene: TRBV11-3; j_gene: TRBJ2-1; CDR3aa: CASSPAGGSGYNEQFF; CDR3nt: TGTGCCAGCAGCCCGGCGGGCGGGAGTGGTTACAATGAGCAGTTCTTC
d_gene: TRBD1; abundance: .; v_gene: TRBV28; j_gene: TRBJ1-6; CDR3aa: CASSAGTGDYPPLHF; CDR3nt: TGTGCCAGCAGTGCCGGGACAGGGGACTATCCACCCCTCCACTTT
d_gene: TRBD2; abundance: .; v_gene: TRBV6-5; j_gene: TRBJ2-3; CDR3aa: CASSLASGWNTQYF; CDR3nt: TGTGCCAGCAGTTTGGCTAGCGGCTGGAATACGCAGTATTTT
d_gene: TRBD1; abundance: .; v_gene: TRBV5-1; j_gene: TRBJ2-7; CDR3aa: CASTRGTGSTYEQYF; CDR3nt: TGCGCCAGCACCCGGGGGACAGGTTCGACCTACGAGCAGTACTTC
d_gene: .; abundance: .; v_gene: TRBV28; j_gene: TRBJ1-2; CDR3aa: CASSGGLVYGYTF; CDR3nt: TGTGCCAGCTCGGGAGGGTTGGTCTATGGCTACACCTTC
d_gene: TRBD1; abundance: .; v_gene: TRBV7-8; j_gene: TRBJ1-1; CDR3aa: CASSLRQGYTEAFF; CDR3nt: TGTGCCAGCAGCTTAAGACAGGGTTACACTGAAGCTTTCTTT
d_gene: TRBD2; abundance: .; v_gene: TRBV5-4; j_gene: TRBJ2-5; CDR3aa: CASSDRTSGVETQYF; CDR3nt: TGTGCCAGCAGCGATAGGACTAGCGGGGTAGAGACCCAGTACTTC
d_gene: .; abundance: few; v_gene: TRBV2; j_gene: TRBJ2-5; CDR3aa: CASSMTGLETQYF; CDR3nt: TGTGCCAGCAGTATGACAGGCCTAGAGACCCAGTACTTC
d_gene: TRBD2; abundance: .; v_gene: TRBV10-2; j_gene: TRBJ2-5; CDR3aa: CASSVRAGGRETQYF; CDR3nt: TGCGCCAGCAGTGTGAGAGCGGGGGGGCGAGAGACCCAGTACTTC
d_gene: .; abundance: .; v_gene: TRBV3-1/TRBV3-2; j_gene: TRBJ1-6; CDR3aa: CASSQAQGISPLHF; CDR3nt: TGTGCCAGCAGCCAAGCTCAGGGGATTTCACCCCTCCACTTT
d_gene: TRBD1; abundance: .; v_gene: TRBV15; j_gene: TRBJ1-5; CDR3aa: CATSRGDRLRYSNQPQHF; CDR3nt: TGTGCCACCAGCAGAGGGGACAGGCTAAGATATAGCAATCAGCCCCAGCATTTT
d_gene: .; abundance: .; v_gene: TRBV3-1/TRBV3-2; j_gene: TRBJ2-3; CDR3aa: CASSLRQRTQYF; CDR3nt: TGTGCCAGCAGCCTCCGGCAGCGTACGCAGTATTTT
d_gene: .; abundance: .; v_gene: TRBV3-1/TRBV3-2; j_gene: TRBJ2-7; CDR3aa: CASSSLGQLSYEQYF; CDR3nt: TGTGCCAGCAGCTCGCTCGGACAGTTATCCTACGAGCAGTACTTC
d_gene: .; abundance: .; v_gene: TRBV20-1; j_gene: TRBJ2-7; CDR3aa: CSASDWTQLTYEQYF; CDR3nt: TGCAGTGCTAGTGATTGGACTCAACTCACCTACGAGCAGTACTTC
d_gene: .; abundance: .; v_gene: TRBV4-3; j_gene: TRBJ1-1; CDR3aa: CASSQDWGGMNTEAFF; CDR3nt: TGCGCCAGCAGCCAAGATTGGGGGGGGATGAACACTGAAGCTTTCTTT
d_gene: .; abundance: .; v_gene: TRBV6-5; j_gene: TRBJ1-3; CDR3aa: CASRMDSLSGNTIYF; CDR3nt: TGTGCCAGCAGGATGGACAGTCTCTCTGGAAACACCATATATTTT
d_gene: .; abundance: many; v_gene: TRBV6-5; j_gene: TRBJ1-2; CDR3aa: CASSYSGSLGGYGYTF; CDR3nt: TGTGCCAGCAGTTACTCGGGCAGCCTAGGAGGCTATGGCTACACCTTC
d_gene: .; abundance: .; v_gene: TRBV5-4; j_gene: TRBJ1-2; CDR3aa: CASSSLEGGSNYGYTF; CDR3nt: TGTGCCAGCAGCTCCCTGGAGGGAGGGTCTAACTATGGCTACACCTTC
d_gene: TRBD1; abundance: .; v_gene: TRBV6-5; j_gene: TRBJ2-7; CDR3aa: CASSRDSQTYEQYF; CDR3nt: TGTGCCAGCAGTCGGGACAGTCAAACCTACGAGCAGTACTTC
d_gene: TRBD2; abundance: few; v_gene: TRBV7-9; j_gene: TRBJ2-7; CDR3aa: CASSFSGSLGEQYF; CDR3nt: TGTGCCAGCAGCTTTAGCGGGAGTTTAGGCGAGCAGTACTTC